The rows below give T cell receptor beta chains drawn from one sample of a study of blood T cell repertoires in COVID-19. The table came from immunoSEQ multiplex PCR; TCRdb's copy has only in-frame clones and leaves some out. The sample yields about 190,000 clones, roughly 83% seen once. The material sequenced was PBMCs or T cells enriched from blood (not recorded which). The receptors come from a woman aged 25 to 39 who had recovered from COVID-19. Each CDR3 is given with its conserved first and last residue. D genes are given only for firm matches. Clone size is not always given. Where it is, it says once, few, many or a class for expanded clones.

length	J	D	V	size	DNA	CDR3
14	TRBJ2-7	.	TRBV27	.	TGTGCCAGCGCCGGGTGGGGGCACCCCTACGAGCAGTACTTC	CASAGWGHPYEQYF
14	TRBJ1-1	.	TRBV27	.	TGTGCCAGCACCCCAGGGACAATTAACACTGAAGCTTTCTTT	CASTPGTINTEAFF
16	TRBJ2-5	TRBD2	TRBV7-2	.	TGTGCCAGCAGCTTAAGGGGGACTAGCAAGGGAGAGACCCAGTACTTC	CASSLRGTSKGETQYF
14	TRBJ1-3	.	TRBV5-6	.	TGTGCCAGCAGCTTGGGCGGGGAAGGAAACACCATATATTTT	CASSLGGEGNTIYF
16	TRBJ1-5	TRBD1	TRBV5-6	.	TGTGCCAGCAGCTTACAGGGGGGATTGGGCAATCAGCCCCAGCATTTT	CASSLQGGLGNQPQHF
16	TRBJ2-6	TRBD2	TRBV28	.	TGTGCCAGCAGTTTGTGGGGGGGCTCTGGGGCCAACGTCCTGACTTTC	CASSLWGGSGANVLTF
19	TRBJ2-7	.	TRBV10-3	.	TGTGCCATCAGTCCAAGACAGCCCGGAGGCGGGGAGAGCTCCTACGAGCAGTACTTC	CAISPRQPGGGESSYEQYF
14	TRBJ1-5	.	TRBV30	.	TGTGCCTGGACAGGAACGCATAGCAATCAGCCCCAGCATTTT	CAWTGTHSNQPQHF
15	TRBJ1-1	.	TRBV11-2	.	TGTGCCAGCAGCCGTGACGGGGTCCGGAACACTGAAGCTTTCTTT	CASSRDGVRNTEAFF
14	TRBJ1-1	.	TRBV28	few	TGTGCCAGCGTCAACGACAGACTTAACACTGAAGCTTTCTTT	CASVNDRLNTEAFF
12	TRBJ2-3	.	TRBV2	.	TGTGCCAGCAGGGAGACTGGGGATACGCAGTATTTT	CASRETGDTQYF
18	TRBJ2-7	TRBD2	TRBV7-9	.	TGTGCCAGCAGGTCGACCGGGGATCTAGCGGGAGGGTTCTACGAGCAGTACTTC	CASRSTGDLAGGFYEQYF
15	TRBJ2-1	TRBD2	TRBV7-9	few	TGTGCCAGCAGACTACTAGCGGGACTGTACAATGAGCAGTTCTTC	CASRLLAGLYNEQFF
13	TRBJ1-2	.	TRBV30	.	TGTGCCTGGAGAGCGGGGGGCAACTATGGCTACACCTTC	CAWRAGGNYGYTF
15	TRBJ2-7	TRBD2	TRBV11-2	.	TGTGCCAGCAGCCTGGAGCGGGAGGGCCTCTACGAGCAGTACTTC	CASSLEREGLYEQYF
16	TRBJ2-4	TRBD2	TRBV14	.	TGTGCCAGCAGCCTGAGCGGGAGTATCACCAAAAACATTCAGTACTTC	CASSLSGSITKNIQYF
14	TRBJ2-7	.	TRBV18	.	TGTGCCAGCTCACCACCAGGCAGGGTCAACGAGCAGTACTTC	CASSPPGRVNEQYF
13	TRBJ2-1	.	TRBV6-4	.	TGTGCCAGCAGTGAGGCCGGGGGCAATGAGCAGTTCTTC	CASSEAGGNEQFF
15	TRBJ1-1	.	TRBV5-5	.	TGTGCCAGCAGCTTGGGAGAAGTAATGAACACTGAAGCTTTCTTT	CASSLGEVMNTEAFF
16	TRBJ2-3	.	TRBV7-3	.	TGTGCCAGCAGCTTAAGGTCGGGGAGCGGGACAGATACGCAGTATTTT	CASSLRSGSGTDTQYF
11	TRBJ2-2	.	TRBV19	.	TGTGCTTCACAGTATGGCGGGGAGCTGTTTTTT	CASQYGGELFF
14	TRBJ2-7	TRBD2	TRBV10-2	.	TGCGCCAGCACTGGGACTAGCAATCCCTACGAGCAGTACTTC	CASTGTSNPYEQYF
15	TRBJ1-5	.	TRBV6-1	.	TGTGCCAGCAGTGATTTTGGGGGCTTAAATCAGCCCCAGCATTTT	CASSDFGGLNQPQHF
14	TRBJ1-4	.	TRBV28	.	TGTGCCAGCAGTTTGTGGAGTAGTGACGAAAAACTGTTTTTT	CASSLWSSDEKLFF